A selection of T cell receptor beta chains follows, all from one sample in a study of T cell responses to AZD1222 COVID-19 vaccine. The table came from immunoSEQ multiplex PCR; TCRdb's copy has only in-frame clones and leaves some out. Counted here are 150,000 or so clones, roughly nine tenths occurring once; the ten biggest clones make up over 1.1%. This specimen consisted of peripheral blood, obtained on day 0 of AZD1222 vaccination. The receptors derive from an adult in good health. Each CDR3 is given with its conserved first and last residue. A D gene is named only where the DNA matches it firmly. A row's size may be missing; if present it is once, few, many or a size class.

>.|.|TRBV11-3|TRBJ2-3
CASSSRGITDTQYF
TGTGCCAGCAGCTCTAGGGGGATCACAGATACGCAGTATTTT
>.|.|TRBV2|TRBJ1-2
CASSERGEIGGYTF
TGTGCCAGCAGTGAGCGAGGGGAGATCGGCGGCTACACCTTC
>.|.|TRBV5-4|TRBJ1-1
CASSSGSLTGNTEAFF
TGTGCCAGCAGCTCCGGGTCTTTGACGGGGAACACTGAAGCTTTCTTT
>TRBD1|.|TRBV9|TRBJ1-6
CASSPSDRADSPLHF
TGTGCCAGCAGCCCCTCGGACAGGGCGGATTCACCCCTCCACTTT
>TRBD2|.|TRBV4-3|TRBJ2-2
CASSQLAGGNTGELFF
TGCGCCAGCAGCCAACTAGCGGGAGGAAACACCGGGGAGCTGTTTTTT
>TRBD1|.|TRBV7-2|TRBJ1-4
CASSLDRGREKLFF
TGTGCCAGCAGCCTGGACAGGGGTCGGGAAAAACTGTTTTTT
>TRBD1|.|TRBV9|TRBJ2-3
CASSSRDRGRPDTQYF
TGTGCCAGCAGCTCCCGGGACAGGGGGAGACCAGATACGCAGTATTTT
>.|.|TRBV27|TRBJ1-2
CASSFLQGKEGGYTF
TGTGCCAGCAGTTTCTTACAGGGAAAAGAGGGTGGCTACACCTTC
>.|.|TRBV6-5|TRBJ2-7
CASSYRQSSYEQYF
TGTGCCAGCAGTTACCGGCAGTCATCCTACGAGCAGTACTTC
>.|.|TRBV30|TRBJ2-1
CAWNRGSYNEQFF
TGTGCCTGGAACCGAGGCTCCTACAATGAGCAGTTCTTC
>.|.|TRBV19|TRBJ1-1
CASSIGQGRTEAFF
TGTGCCAGTAGTATAGGGCAGGGTCGTACTGAAGCTTTCTTT
>.|.|TRBV7-2|TRBJ2-2
CASSFGVELFF
TGTGCCAGCAGCTTCGGGGTCGAGCTGTTTTTT
>TRBD2|once|TRBV6-5|TRBJ2-1
CASSQLAGSHEQFF
TGTGCCAGCAGTCAACTAGCGGGATCTCATGAGCAGTTCTTC
>.|once|TRBV30|TRBJ1-1
CAWSPGGVQNTEAFF
TGTGCCTGGAGCCCGGGGGGGGTACAGAACACTGAAGCTTTCTTT
>.|.|TRBV5-5|TRBJ2-7
CASSSNGRSYEQYF
TGTGCCAGCAGTTCCAACGGGAGATCCTACGAGCAGTACTTC